The 22 T cell receptor beta chains below were found in one sample sequenced in a study of OX40 agonist ivuxolimab in advanced cancers. Produced via immunoSEQ multiplex PCR; TCRdb's table is partial and in-frame only. Here the sample spans 65,000 to 90,000 clones, around nine tenths being singletons. The source was CD4+ or CD8+ T cells sorted from blood, collected in a trial of the OX40 agonist ivuxolimab. The receptors stem from an adult with an advanced solid tumor such as melanoma, head and neck, liver or kidney cancer.

The chain employs TRBV7-3 and TRBJ2-1; D is perhaps TRBD2 (6 bases). Germline CDR1 and CDR2: SGHTA and FQGTGA. The CDR3 loop spans 16 amino acids. V gave up 1 base and J gave up 2 bases, with 12 bases separating them. The chain's CDR3 is CASSLKFGSPYNEQFF. CDR3 bases: TGTGCCAGCAGCTTAAAGTTCGGGAGTCCCTACAATGAGCAGTTCTTC.

The gene calls are TRBV5-1 and TRBJ2-7; tentatively, D is TRBD1 (6 bases). V lost 2 bases to trimming and J lost 4 bases, with 16 bases between them. The CDR3 is 15 residues long. Per germline, CDR1 SGHRS and CDR2 YFSETQ. As DNA, the CDR3 is TGCGCCAGCAGCTTATTACAGGGATCCTCATACGAGCAGTACTTC. Amino acid sequence: CASSLLQGSSYEQYF.

The gene calls are TRBV18 and TRBJ2-7, with 14 bases that match TRBD2. Germline CDR1 reads KGHSH; CDR2 reads LQKENI. The CDR3 runs 15 residues. The trim removed 6 bases at V and 3 bases at J, leaving 4 bases unmatched. The CDR3 sequence is CASSRGTSGSYEQYF. In nucleotides, the CDR3 is TGTGCCAGCTCGCGAGGGACTAGCGGGAGCTACGAGCAGTACTTC.

The CDR3 region is CASSLRTGRNEKLFF. The CDR3 DNA reads TGTGCCAGCAGCTTAAGAACAGGGAGGAATGAAAAACTGTTTTTT. The chain has TRBV5-5 and TRBJ1-4, with D maybe TRBD1 (6 bases). CDR1 is SGHKS and CDR2 is YYEKEE in the germline V gene (reference sequence). CDR3 size: 15 residues. The germline V and J ends were trimmed by 2 bases and 5 bases, with 13 bases remaining between them. Combining the CDR3 with reference TRBV5-5 and TRBJ1-4 gives the whole variable domain DAGVTQSPTHLIKTRGQQVTLRCSPISGHKSVSWYQQVLGQGPQFIFQYYEKEERGRGNFPDRFSARQFPNYSSELNVNALLLGDSALYLCASSLRTGRNEKLFFGSGTQLSVL.

This chain links TRBV28 with TRBJ2-5; the D gene is possibly TRBD1 (6 bases). Looked up from germline, CDR1 is MDHEN and CDR2 is SYDVKM. The CDR3 loop spans 14 amino acids. V lost 6 bases to trimming and J lost 2 bases, with 13 bases between them. The chain's CDR3 is CASRNLDSQETQYF. CDR3 nucleotide sequence: TGTGCCAGCAGAAACCTGGACAGTCAAGAGACCCAGTACTTC. The variable domain in full, completed from reference TRBV28 and TRBJ2-5, reads DVKVTQSSRYLVKRTGEKVFLECVQDMDHENMFWYRQDPGLGLRLIYFSYDVKMKEKGDIPEGYSVSREKKERFSLILESASTNQTSMYLCASRNLDSQETQYFGPGTRLLVL.

This sequence joins TRBV7-2 and TRBJ2-3, with 9 bases lining up with TRBD1. In germline, CDR1 is SGHTA, CDR2 FQGNSA. The CDR3 is made up of 15 amino acids. The trim removed 8 bases at V and 3 bases at J, leaving 9 bases unmatched. The CDR3 region has the DNA TGTGCCAGCCGGGGAGGACAGGGGAGAACAGATACGCAGTATTTT. Translated, it gives CASRGGQGRTDTQYF.

This chain uses TRBV7-3 with TRBJ2-3; D remains ambiguous. The V end was cut by 2 bases, the J end by 1 base, with 7 bases between. This CDR3 has 14 residues. The germline gives CDR1 SGHTA, CDR2 FQGTGA. The CDR3 is CASSLQAGTDTQYF. CDR3 DNA: TGTGCCAGCAGCTTACAGGCCGGCACAGATACGCAGTATTTT.

The gene calls are TRBV5-1 and TRBJ2-5; possibly TRBD1 or TRBD2 for D (5 bases each). CDR1 is SGHRS and CDR2 is YFSETQ in the germline V gene. CDR3 length: 16 residues. The V and J ends lost 0 bases and 3 bases respectively, with 15 bases between them. The CDR3 spells CASSLVGTDREETQYF. Written as DNA, the CDR3 is TGCGCCAGCAGCTTGGTTGGGACCGACCGCGAAGAGACCCAGTACTTC. Together with reference TRBV5-1 and TRBJ2-5, the CDR3 gives the full variable domain: KAGVTQTPRYLIKTRGQQVTLSCSPISGHRSVSWYQQTPGQGLQFLFEYFSETQRNKGNFPGRFSGRQFSNSRSEMNVSTLELGDSALYLCASSLVGTDREETQYFGPGTRLLVL.

The gene calls are TRBV6-1 and TRBJ2-7, with D possibly being TRBD1 (6 bases). Deletions cut 1 base from V and 2 bases from J, with 12 bases between. The CDR3 loop spans 15 amino acids. Germline CDR1 reads MNHNS; CDR2 reads SASEGT. The CDR3 DNA follows: TGTGCCAGCAGTGAAGAGTCAGGGGTCCCCTACGAGCAGTACTTC. Its translation: CASSEESGVPYEQYF.

The V gene is TRBV5-1, the J gene TRBJ2-1; no reliable D call. This CDR3 spans 13 amino acids. Germline V gives CDR1 SGHRS, CDR2 YFSETQ. Trimming pared 0 bases from V and 4 bases from J, leaving 5 bases between. The CDR3 here is CASSLDGYNEQFF. The CDR3 nucleotides read TGCGCCAGCAGCTTGGACGGTTACAATGAGCAGTTCTTC. Looking up the rest from reference TRBV5-1 and TRBJ2-1 gives the full variable domain: KAGVTQTPRYLIKTRGQQVTLSCSPISGHRSVSWYQQTPGQGLQFLFEYFSETQRNKGNFPGRFSGRQFSNSRSEMNVSTLELGDSALYLCASSLDGYNEQFFGPGTRLTVL.

J is TRBJ2-1 and V is TRBV18; 11 positions match TRBD2. The length of the CDR3 is 14 residues. J gave up 6 bases and V 6 bases, and 4 bases lay outside the gene matches. Germline V CDR1 and CDR2: KGHSH, LQKENI. Here the CDR3 reads CASSGLAGFNEQFF. As DNA, the CDR3 is TGTGCCAGCTCCGGACTAGCGGGTTTCAATGAGCAGTTCTTC.

V usage is TRBV4-3 and J usage is TRBJ2-1; D is unresolved. This CDR3 is 15 amino acids long. The V end was cut by 4 bases, the J end by 3 bases, with 13 bases between. Germline V gene data show CDR1 as LGHNA and CDR2 as YSLEER. CDR3 in amino acids: CASSRSLNSYNEQFF. In DNA form, the CDR3 reads TGCGCCAGCAGCCGGTCCCTAAACAGCTACAATGAGCAGTTCTTC.

This clone turned up a few times. The chain is built from TRBV7-9 and TRBJ2-4, with 9 bases identical to TRBD2. V lost 5 bases and J lost 6; bases outside the gene matches: 5. Germline V CDR1 and CDR2: SEHNR, FQNEAQ (reference sequence). The CDR3 covers 14 residues. The CDR3, as DNA: TGTGCCAGCAGCCCTCCGGGACTAGCAAACATTCAGTACTTC. Protein product: CASSPPGLANIQYF.

The J gene is TRBJ2-2, the V gene TRBV4-3; D call uncertain. Between the trimmed V and J ends, which lost 8 bases and 0 bases, there was a span of 10 bases. The CDR3 contains 14 residues. CDR1 and CDR2 from the germline V gene are LGHNA and YSLEER. Here the CDR3 DNA reads TGCGCCAGCCGTTCGGACGCGAACACCGGGGAGCTGTTTTTT. The encoded protein is CASRSDANTGELFF.

The rearrangement uses TRBV2 and TRBJ2-7, with D uncertain. The length of the CDR3 is 14 residues. The V end was cut by 4 bases, the J end by 0 bases, with 10 bases between. The germline V gene has CDR1 SNHLY and CDR2 FYNNEI. The CDR3 protein is CASSGRLISYEQYF. The CDR3 DNA follows: TGTGCCAGCAGTGGGCGACTTATCTCCTACGAGCAGTACTTC.

This chain uses TRBV18 with TRBJ1-1, with D maybe TRBD1 (6 bases). There are 15 residues in the CDR3. From germline, CDR1 is KGHSH and CDR2 LQKENI. Trimming cost V 7 bases and J 1 base, with 16 bases left between them. Here the CDR3 DNA reads TGTGCCAGCTTCCGAGGAGGAGGGGGGAACACTGAAGCTTTCTTT. It codes for CASFRGGGGNTEAFF.

J is TRBJ2-3 and V is TRBV7-2, with 10 bases identical to TRBD2. CDR1 SGHTA and CDR2 FQGNSA come from the germline V gene. The CDR3 is 17 residues long. J gave up 4 bases and V 2 bases, and 9 bases lay outside the gene matches. The CDR3 sequence: CASSLWSSGGGADTQYF. The CDR3 bases are TGTGCCAGCAGCTTATGGTCTAGCGGGGGAGGGGCAGATACGCAGTATTTT.

This chain connects TRBV4-3 to TRBJ1-2, with TRBD1 matching over 7 bases. Germline CDR1 and CDR2: LGHNA and YSLEER. This CDR3 region has 16 residues. Trimming at V came to 0 bases and at J to 4 bases, leaving 8 bases not matched to a gene. In DNA, the CDR3 is TGCGCCAGCAGCCAAGACCCCACAGGGGATGGCTATGGCTACACCTTC. Translation gives CASSQDPTGDGYGYTF.

V and J are TRBV6-5 and TRBJ2-3; TRBD2 agrees at 8 bases. The CDR3 loop spans 15 amino acids. The germline CDR1 and CDR2 sequences are MNHEY and SVGAGI. With V trimmed by 4 bases and J by 1 base, 4 bases remained unmatched. The CDR3: CASSFSGSGTDTQYF. The CDR3 nucleotides are TGTGCCAGCAGTTTCAGCGGGAGTGGCACAGATACGCAGTATTTT.

This clone came up once. The chain recombines TRBV11-3 with TRBJ1-2; 9 bases are a match to TRBD1. The CDR3 covers 13 residues. Germline V gene sequence: CDR1 SGHNT, CDR2 YENEEA. Trimming at V came to 5 bases and at J to 5 bases, leaving 3 bases not matched to a gene. CDR3 protein: CASSATGGYGYTF. The CDR3 nucleotides are TGTGCCAGCAGCGCGACAGGGGGTTATGGCTACACCTTC. Filled out from reference TRBV11-3 and TRBJ1-2, the complete variable domain reads EAGVVQSPRYKIIEKKQPVAFWCNPISGHNTLYWYLQNLGQGPELLIRYENEEAVDDSQLPKDRFSAERLKGVDSTLKIQPAELGDSAVYLCASSATGGYGYTFGSGTRLTVV.

The CDR3 DNA reads as TGTGCCAGCAGCTCGCTGGGACAGCCGCTAGCGACCCAGTACTTC. Its translation is CASSSLGQPLATQYF. The chain links TRBV7-9 to TRBJ2-5, with 7 positions matching TRBD1. The CDR3 has 15 amino acids. The germline gives CDR1 SEHNR, CDR2 FQNEAQ (reference sequence). Germline trimming cut 4 bases from V and 7 bases from J; bases unmatched to any gene: 12.

The chain uses TRBV4-2 and TRBJ1-1; D remains unclear. Germline CDR1 is LGHNA and CDR2 is YNFKEQ. V dropped 0 bases and J dropped 5 bases, with 7 bases sitting between them. CDR3 length: 13 amino acids. The CDR3 loop is CASSQDNGTEAFF. The CDR3 region has the DNA TGTGCCAGCAGCCAAGATAACGGGACTGAAGCTTTCTTT.